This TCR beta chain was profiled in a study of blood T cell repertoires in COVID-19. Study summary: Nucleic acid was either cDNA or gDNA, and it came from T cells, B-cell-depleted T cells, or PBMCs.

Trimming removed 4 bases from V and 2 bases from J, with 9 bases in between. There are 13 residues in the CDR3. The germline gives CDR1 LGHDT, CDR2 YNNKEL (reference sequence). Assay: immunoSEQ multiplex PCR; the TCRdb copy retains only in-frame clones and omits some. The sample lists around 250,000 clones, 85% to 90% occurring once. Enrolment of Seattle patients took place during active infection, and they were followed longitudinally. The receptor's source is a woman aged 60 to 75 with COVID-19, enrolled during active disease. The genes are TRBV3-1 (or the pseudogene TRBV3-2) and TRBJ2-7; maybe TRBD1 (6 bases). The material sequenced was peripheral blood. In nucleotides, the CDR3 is TGTGCCAGCAGCCCAAGGGGGACCTACGAGCAGTACTTC. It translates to CASSPRGTYEQYF.